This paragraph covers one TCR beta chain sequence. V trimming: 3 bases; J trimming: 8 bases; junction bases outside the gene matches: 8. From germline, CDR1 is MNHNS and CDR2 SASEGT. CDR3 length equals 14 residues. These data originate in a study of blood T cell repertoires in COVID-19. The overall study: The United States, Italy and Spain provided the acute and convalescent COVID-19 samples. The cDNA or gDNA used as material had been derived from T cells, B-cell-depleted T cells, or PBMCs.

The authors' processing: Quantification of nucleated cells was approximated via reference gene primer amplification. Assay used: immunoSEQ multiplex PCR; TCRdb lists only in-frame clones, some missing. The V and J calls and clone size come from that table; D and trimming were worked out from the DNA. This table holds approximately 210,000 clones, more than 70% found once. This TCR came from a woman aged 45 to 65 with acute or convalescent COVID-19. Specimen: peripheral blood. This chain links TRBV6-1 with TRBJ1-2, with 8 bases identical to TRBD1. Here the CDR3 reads CASSDPTGGLGYTF. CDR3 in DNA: TGTGCCAGCAGTGACCCAACAGGGGGGCTCGGCTACACCTTC.